The next 32 T cell receptor beta chains were all read from a single sample in a study of siplizumab effects on memory and regulatory T cells. Assay used: immunoSEQ multiplex PCR; TCRdb lists only in-frame clones, some missing. Of 85,000 to 120,000 clones detected, about 90% appear once; the ten largest clones hold 0.9% to 1.3%. Source material: CD4+ T cells sorted from blood. These receptors all stem from a human donor in good health.

The chain joins TRBV5-1 to TRBJ1-1, with a weak D call TRBD1 (5 bases). The CDR3 runs to 13 residues. Germline V gene data show CDR1 as SGHRS and CDR2 as YFSETQ. The ends were cut back, 1 base at V and 5 bases at J, with 9 bases in the middle. The CDR3 DNA sequence: TGCGCCAGCAGCTTGTGGGGGGGAACTGAAGCTTTCTTT. Amino acids: CASSLWGGTEAFF.

This chain links TRBV7-2 with TRBJ2-7; 9 nucleotides line up with TRBD2. The CDR3 is 13 residues long. CDR1 SGHTA and CDR2 FQGNSA come from the germline V gene. V was clipped by 5 bases and J by 9 bases; unmatched bases: 8. The CDR3 DNA reads as TGTGCCAGCAGCATCACCGGGACTAGCCCGCAGTACTTC. Residues: CASSITGTSPQYF.

The gene calls are TRBV2 and TRBJ2-1; TRBD2 agrees at 10 bases. This CDR3 contains 14 residues. The germline V gene has CDR1 SNHLY and CDR2 FYNNEI. V lost 6 bases and J lost 6; bases outside the gene matches: 5. The CDR3 loop reads CASRAGLAANEQFF. The DNA of the CDR3 is TGTGCCAGCAGAGCTGGACTAGCGGCCAATGAGCAGTTCTTC.

The J gene is TRBJ2-3, the V gene TRBV4-1; D remains ambiguous. The CDR3 extends over 13 amino acids. Germline CDR1 and CDR2: MGHRA and YSYEKL. V shed 0 bases and J shed 5 bases, with 6 bases lying between them. CDR3 DNA: TGCGCCAGCAGCCAAGATCCGGGAGATACGCAGTATTTT. Translated, it gives CASSQDPGDTQYF.

The V call is TRBV4-1, the J call TRBJ1-4, with TRBD1 matching over 9 bases. J gave up 0 bases and V 5 bases, and 10 bases lay outside the gene matches. The germline V gene encodes CDR1 MGHRA and CDR2 YSYEKL. This CDR3 has 18 amino acids. CDR3 amino acids: CASSLKPGQGATNEKLFF. CDR3 coding DNA: TGCGCCAGCAGCTTAAAGCCGGGACAGGGAGCAACTAATGAAAAACTGTTTTTT.

The table lists this clone with a count of one. The gene calls are TRBV11-3 and TRBJ2-1; D unclear. Deletions cut 3 bases from V and 6 bases from J, with 9 bases between. The CDR3 has 13 amino acids. Germline V gives CDR1 SGHNT, CDR2 YENEEA. CDR3 loop: CASSFRQGNEQFF. CDR3 nucleotides: TGTGCCAGCAGCTTTCGACAAGGCAATGAGCAGTTCTTC.

This chain uses TRBV2 with TRBJ2-5, with TRBD2 matching over 7 bases. The length of the CDR3 is 12 residues. V lost 5 bases and J lost 10; bases outside the gene matches: 7. From germline, CDR1 is SNHLY and CDR2 FYNNEI. In DNA form, the CDR3 reads TGTGCCAGCAGTCCCGCGGGGGTGGGCCAGTACTTC. It translates to CASSPAGVGQYF. The full variable domain, with the rest looked up from reference TRBV2 and TRBJ2-5, is EPEVTQTPSHQVTQMGQEVILRCVPISNHLYFYWYRQILGQKVEFLVSFYNNEISEKSEIFDDQFSVERPDGSNFTLKIRSTKLEDSAMYFCASSPAGVGQYFGPGTRLLVL.

The CDR3 region has the DNA TGCGCCAGCAGCCGTAATTGGGGGGCGGGAGCTTACAATGAGCAGTTCTTC. Translating it yields CASSRNWGAGAYNEQFF. The V call is TRBV5-1, the J call TRBJ2-1; tentatively, D is TRBD2 (7 bases). Trimming removed 4 bases at V and 4 bases at J, with 21 bases between. Germline-derived CDR1 and CDR2 are SGHRS and YFSETQ. CDR3 size: 17 residues.

The V gene is TRBV28, the J gene TRBJ1-1; tentative D call: TRBD1 (5 bases). The germline V and J ends were trimmed by 5 bases and 5 bases, with 18 bases remaining between them. The CDR3 covers 15 residues. Germline-derived CDR1 and CDR2 are MDHEN and SYDVKM. The CDR3 DNA follows: TGTGCCAGCAGTCACAATTCACAGGCGAGGACTGAAGCTTTCTTT. Amino acids: CASSHNSQARTEAFF.

V and J are TRBV5-1 and TRBJ2-5; 10 bases match TRBD1. V was pared by 4 bases and J by 2 bases, with 5 bases of the junction left unmatched. CDR1 is SGHRS, CDR2 YFSETQ, per germline. The CDR3 length is 15 residues. The CDR3 reads CASSGTGADQETQYF. CDR3 bases: TGCGCCAGCAGCGGGACAGGGGCGGATCAAGAGACCCAGTACTTC.

This sequence joins TRBV27 and TRBJ2-7; perhaps TRBD1 as D (5 bases). V was clipped by 6 bases and J by 5 bases, with 11 bases between them. This CDR3 is built from 12 residues. The germline V gene has CDR1 MNHEY and CDR2 SMNVEV (reference sequence). The CDR3 sequence: CASSQDSDEQYF. CDR3 coding DNA: TGTGCCAGCAGCCAAGACAGTGACGAGCAGTACTTC.

This clone has just one count. V is TRBV11-1 and J is TRBJ1-4; 7 nucleotides align to TRBD1. Germline CDR1 reads SGHAT; CDR2 reads FQDESV (reference sequence). The junction had 7 bases not matched to a gene; V was cut back by 5 bases and J by 4 bases. The CDR3 has 15 amino acids. CDR3 residues: CASSPSGQRNEKLFF. The CDR3 nucleotides are TGTGCCAGCAGCCCATCGGGACAGCGTAATGAAAAACTGTTTTTT.

The chain uses TRBV5-1 and TRBJ2-1; D not resolved. The V and J ends lost 1 base and 0 bases respectively, with 11 bases between them. Germline V lookup: CDR1 SGHRS, CDR2 YFSETQ. CDR3 size: 16 residues. The CDR3 region is CASSLLASSSYNEQFF. The CDR3 coding sequence is TGCGCCAGCAGCTTGTTGGCATCGAGCTCCTACAATGAGCAGTTCTTC.

This clone showed up just a few times. V usage is TRBV30 and J usage is TRBJ1-1; unclear D gene. The CDR3 length is 11 residues. V dropped 3 bases and J dropped 4 bases, with 6 bases sitting between them. Germline CDR1 and CDR2: GTSNPN and SVGIG (reference sequence). CDR3 loop: CAWRESTEAFF. Written as DNA, the CDR3 is TGTGCCTGGAGAGAGAGCACTGAAGCTTTCTTT.

This clone was detected once. The chain joins TRBV11-1 to TRBJ1-1; a weak D match, TRBD1 (6 bases). Germline V gene data show CDR1 as SGHAT and CDR2 as FQDESV (reference sequence). Trimming shortened V by 1 base and J by 10 bases, and 10 bases separated the two germline ends. This CDR3 region has 12 residues. This CDR3 reads CASSLEGRGAFF. The CDR3 bases are TGTGCCAGCAGCTTAGAAGGCAGGGGAGCTTTCTTT.

The chain uses TRBV11-2 and TRBJ2-2; unclear D gene. The germline CDR1 and CDR2 sequences are SGHAT and FQNNGV. Trimming took off 1 base at V and 4 bases at J, with 7 bases between the two ends. The CDR3 extends over 14 amino acids. CDR3 nucleotides: TGTGCCAGCAGCTTAGTCACCAGCACCGGGGAGCTGTTTTTT. Amino acids: CASSLVTSTGELFF.

The chain links TRBV11-3 to TRBJ2-1; 14 bases match TRBD2. The CDR3 sequence is 16 residues long. CDR1 and CDR2 from the germline V gene are SGHNT and YENEEA. V lost 4 bases and J lost 9; bases outside the gene matches: 8. This CDR3 reads CASSSLGLAGVGEQFF. CDR3 bases: TGTGCCAGCAGCTCATTGGGACTAGCGGGAGTCGGTGAGCAGTTCTTC.

The gene calls are TRBV28 and TRBJ2-7; possibly TRBD1 for D (5 bases). The CDR3 has 15 amino acids. The germline V gene has CDR1 MDHEN and CDR2 SYDVKM. V dropped 5 bases and J dropped 3 bases, with 17 bases sitting between them. The CDR3 region has the DNA TGTGCCAGCAGTCCGCAGGGCAAAGGGGTCTACGAGCAGTACTTC. It specifies CASSPQGKGVYEQYF.

V and J are TRBV11-3 and TRBJ2-5, with 9 nucleotides matching TRBD2. From germline, CDR1 is SGHNT and CDR2 YENEEA. The V and J ends lost 5 bases and 5 bases, in that order; junction bases with no gene match: 3. The CDR3 runs 13 residues. CDR3 sequence reads: CASSGAGGETQYF. As DNA, the CDR3 is TGTGCCAGCAGCGGGGCGGGAGGGGAGACCCAGTACTTC.

The chain couples TRBV28 to TRBJ2-1; tentative D call: TRBD2 (5 bases). CDR1 is MDHEN, CDR2 SYDVKM, per germline. Deletions cut 2 bases from V and 10 bases from J, with 18 bases between. This CDR3 spans 15 amino acids. The CDR3 region is CASSLPRVGRGEQFF. CDR3 coding DNA: TGTGCCAGCAGTTTACCTCGAGTTGGACGAGGGGAGCAGTTCTTC.

The rearrangement links TRBV6-5 to TRBJ2-2; D uncertain. V was shortened by 2 bases and J by 4 bases, with 8 bases between the two germline ends. The CDR3 totals 14 residues. Germline lookup yields CDR1 MNHEY and CDR2 SVGAGI. DNA for the CDR3: TGTGCCAGCAGTTACCGCCGGAGCACCGGGGAGCTGTTTTTT. As protein: CASSYRRSTGELFF.

The J gene is TRBJ1-6, the V gene TRBV12-5; a possible D gene is TRBD1 (5 bases). CDR1 is LGHNT and CDR2 is FRNRAP in the germline V gene. V shed 9 bases and J shed 10 bases, with 19 bases lying between them. The CDR3 runs to 14 residues. The CDR3 nucleotides read TGTGCTAGCCGAGAGGGGTCGGCGGGGTCACCCCTCCACTTT. Translating it yields CASREGSAGSPLHF.

This rearrangement joins TRBV19 to TRBJ2-7; D uncertain. This CDR3 has 13 amino acids. Germline V gives CDR1 LNHDA, CDR2 SQIVND (reference sequence). The V end was cut by 0 bases, the J end by 3 bases, with 6 bases between. The CDR3 sequence is CASSIDLSYEQYF. CDR3 nucleotide sequence: TGTGCCAGTAGTATAGATCTTAGCTACGAGCAGTACTTC.

The chain joins TRBV6-6 to TRBJ1-2, with D possibly TRBD1 on 5 matching bases. There are 15 residues in the CDR3. Trimming pared 6 bases from V and 7 bases from J, leaving 21 bases between. The germline V gene encodes CDR1 MNHNY and CDR2 SVGAGI (reference sequence). The CDR3 loop reads CASRLGTSPLGGYTF. CDR3 nucleotide sequence: TGTGCCAGCAGACTAGGGACGTCGCCCTTGGGTGGCTACACCTTC.

The chain employs TRBV6-1 and TRBJ2-1, with D hard to call. The ends were cut back, 6 bases at V and 3 bases at J, with 6 bases in the middle. CDR3 length equals 12 residues. The V gene's germline CDR1 is MNHNS and CDR2 SASEGT. In DNA, the CDR3 is TGTGCCAGCAGATTACACTACAATGAGCAGTTCTTC. Its translation: CASRLHYNEQFF.

The rearrangement links TRBV6-1 to TRBJ1-1, with D possibly matching TRBD1 (6 bases). Between the trimmed V and J ends, which lost 6 bases and 4 bases, there was a span of 12 bases. The CDR3 sequence is 13 residues long. Germline lookup yields CDR1 MNHNS and CDR2 SASEGT. The CDR3 bases are TGTGCCAGCAGGGCCACAGGGCCCACTGAAGCTTTCTTT. Its translation is CASRATGPTEAFF.

This chain joins TRBV5-1 and TRBJ1-6, with 8 bases identical to TRBD1. Germline CDR1 is SGHRS and CDR2 is YFSETQ. Trimming removed 2 bases from V and 6 bases from J; junction bases left unmatched: 4. The CDR3 extends over 15 amino acids. Written as DNA, the CDR3 is TGCGCCAGCAGCTTCGCCCAGGGGGCTAATTCACCCCTCCACTTT. As protein: CASSFAQGANSPLHF.

The J gene is TRBJ2-7, the V gene TRBV7-3; D might be TRBD1 (6 bases). Germline CDR1 reads SGHTA; CDR2 reads FQGTGA. The CDR3 is made up of 16 amino acids. Trimming took 1 base from V and 0 from J, leaving 13 bases between them. The CDR3 bases are TGTGCCAGCAGCTTAAAATGGGGGCCGAGCTCCTACGAGCAGTACTTC. Translation gives CASSLKWGPSSYEQYF. The complete variable domain, with remaining parts taken from reference TRBV7-3 and TRBJ2-7, reads GAGVSQTPSNKVTEKGKYVELRCDPISGHTALYWYRQSLGQGPEFLIYFQGTGAADDSGLPNDRFFAVRPEGSVSTLKIQRTERGDSAVYLCASSLKWGPSSYEQYFGPGTRLTVT.

This chain joins TRBV11-1 and TRBJ2-7; D gene ambiguous. The CDR3 is made up of 13 amino acids. Trimming removed 4 bases from V and 0 bases from J, with 7 bases in between. Germline V gene sequence: CDR1 SGHAT, CDR2 FQDESV (reference sequence). CDR3 amino acids: CASSSQSSYEQYF. The CDR3 bases are TGTGCCAGCAGCTCACAGAGCTCCTACGAGCAGTACTTC.

The V gene is TRBV10-3, the J gene TRBJ1-2; unclear D gene. The germline V gene has CDR1 ENHRY and CDR2 SYGVKD. Trimming cost V 11 bases and J 4 bases, with 8 bases left between them. CDR3 length: 10 residues. CDR3 amino acids: CADWTYGYTF. In nucleotides, the CDR3 is TGTGCCGACTGGACCTATGGCTACACCTTC.

The J gene is TRBJ2-2, the V gene TRBV29-1; 9 bases are a match to TRBD1. J gave up 4 bases and V 4 bases, and 7 bases lay outside the gene matches. The CDR3 loop spans 15 amino acids. The V gene's germline CDR1 is SQVTM and CDR2 ANQGSEA. CDR3 DNA: TGCAGCGTTGTAGGGGACAGGGATGTCACCGGGGAGCTGTTTTTT. It is translated as CSVVGDRDVTGELFF.

V is TRBV9 and J is TRBJ2-2; D might be TRBD2 (5 bases). This CDR3 has 16 residues. Looked up from germline, CDR1 is SGDLS and CDR2 is YYNGEE. The V gene lost 4 bases and the J gene lost 1 base, with 14 bases spanning the gap. CDR3 region: CASSPRGQLNTGELFF. The CDR3 bases are TGTGCCAGCAGCCCCCGAGGGCAGTTGAACACCGGGGAGCTGTTTTTT.